The rows below give T cell receptor beta chains drawn from one sample of a study of cytomegalovirus exposure and HLA in healthy donors. Produced via immunoSEQ multiplex PCR; TCRdb's table is partial and in-frame only. The table gives around 140,000 clones; the top ten clones make up approximately 1.5% of it. Sequencing input: PBMCs. The receptors were gathered from a woman in her 40s in good health and CMV-seronegative. Both conserved end residues are part of each CDR3. The D gene is left open where the match is weak.

d_call,v_call,cdr3_length,j_call,cdr3_aa,cdr3_nt
TRBD2,TRBV28,13,TRBJ2-3,CASQGGGISTQYF,TGTGCCAGTCAGGGCGGGGGGATTTCTACGCAGTATTTT
-,TRBV25-1,11,TRBJ1-2,CATQHRFGYTF,TGTGCCACCCAACACAGGTTTGGCTACACCTTC
TRBD1,TRBV6-5,14,TRBJ2-3,CASNRGQGANTQYF,TGTGCCAGCAACCGAGGACAGGGGGCGAATACGCAGTATTTT
-,TRBV10-3,14,TRBJ2-3,CAVSRGGAQDTQYF,TGTGCCGTCTCAAGGGGGGGGGCGCAAGATACGCAGTATTTT
TRBD1,TRBV27,13,TRBJ2-5,CASRPGGEKTQYF,TGTGCCAGCAGGCCAGGGGGCGAGAAGACCCAGTACTTC
-,TRBV19,14,TRBJ1-2,CASSYGGRNYGYTF,TGTGCCAGTAGTTATGGGGGCAGAAACTATGGCTACACCTTC
TRBD1,TRBV2,16,TRBJ1-5,CASSPIGQGARQPQHF,TGTGCCAGCAGCCCCATCGGACAGGGGGCGAGGCAGCCCCAGCATTTT
TRBD1,TRBV19,14,TRBJ2-5,CASSTNRGGETQYF,TGTGCCAGTAGTACCAACAGGGGCGGCGAGACCCAGTACTTC
-,TRBV5-1,14,TRBJ1-5,CASSLSSGNQPQHF,TGCGCCAGCAGCTTGTCGTCGGGCAATCAGCCCCAGCATTTT
-,TRBV2,15,TRBJ2-1,CASKTNRNRYNEQFF,TGTGCCAGCAAGACCAACAGGAATAGGTACAATGAGCAGTTCTTC
-,TRBV5-1,13,TRBJ2-5,CASSWDTEETQYF,TGCGCCAGCAGTTGGGACACCGAAGAGACCCAGTACTTC
TRBD2,TRBV6-6,14,TRBJ2-5,CASSYLRGEETQYF,TGTGCCAGCAGTTACTTGCGGGGGGAAGAGACCCAGTACTTC
TRBD2,TRBV7-8,16,TRBJ2-1,CASSLELAGGPNEQFF,TGTGCCAGCAGCTTAGAACTAGCGGGGGGGCCCAATGAGCAGTTCTTC
TRBD1,TRBV28,16,TRBJ2-6,CASSLPTGAGANVLTF,TGTGCCAGCAGTTTACCAACAGGGGCTGGGGCCAACGTCCTGACTTTC
-,TRBV6-1,15,TRBJ1-3,CASSEGGISGNTIYF,TGTGCCAGCAGTGAAGGAGGGATCTCTGGAAACACCATATATTTT
-,TRBV14,16,TRBJ2-1,CASSQLRTVSYNEQFF,TGTGCCAGCAGCCAACTCAGGACAGTCTCCTACAATGAGCAGTTCTTC